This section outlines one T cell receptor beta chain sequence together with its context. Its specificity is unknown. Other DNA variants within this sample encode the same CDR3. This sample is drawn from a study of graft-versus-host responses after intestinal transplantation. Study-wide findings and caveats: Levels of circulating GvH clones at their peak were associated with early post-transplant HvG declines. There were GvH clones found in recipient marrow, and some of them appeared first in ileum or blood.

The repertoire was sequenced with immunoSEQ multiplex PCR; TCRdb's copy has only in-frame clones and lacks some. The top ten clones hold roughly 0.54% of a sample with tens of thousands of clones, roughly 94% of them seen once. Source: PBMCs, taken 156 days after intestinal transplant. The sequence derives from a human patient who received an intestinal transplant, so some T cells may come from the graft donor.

The CDR3 DNA follows: TGCGCCAGCAGCCGATGGCCAAGAGGAGAGACCCAGTACTTC. This codes for CASSRWPRGETQYF. This chain joins TRBV4-1 and TRBJ2-5; D call uncertain. Trimming removed 4 bases from V and 4 bases from J, with 13 bases in between. Germline V gene data show CDR1 as MGHRA and CDR2 as YSYEKL. This CDR3 is built from 14 residues.